The 26 T cell receptor beta chains listed next were all sequenced from one sample in a study of response to subunit inactivated influenza vaccine. MiXCR, run by TCRdb on the RT-PCR reads, gives a single entry per CDR3 protein. The data contain hundreds of thousands of distinct CDR3 sequences, 12% of them singletons. The source was PBMCs from blood, collected on the day of vaccination. All receptors come from a man between 50 and 59 years old who received an inactivated influenza vaccine.

This clonotype was found a few times. CDR3 sequence (DNA): TGTGCCAGCACCCCTCGGTACTACAGCTACAATGAGCAGTTCTTC. Protein product: CASTPRYYSYNEQFF. The chain couples TRBV9 to TRBJ2-1; the D is unclear. Germline V gives CDR1 SGDLS, CDR2 YYNGEE. The ends were cut back, 6 bases at V and 3 bases at J, with 16 bases in the middle. The CDR3 totals 15 residues.

Remarks on this clonotype: A much larger clone differs by one base, so this may be a read error. The chain links TRBV6-1 to TRBJ1-6, with D perhaps TRBD1 (5 bases). The CDR3 covers 15 residues. V shed 6 bases and J shed 5 bases, with 14 bases lying between them. Germline V gene sequence: CDR1 MNHNS, CDR2 SASEGT. CDR3 in amino acids: CASRLTADNNSPLHF. The CDR3 DNA reads TGTGCCAGCAGACTCACAGCGGACAATAATTCACCCCTCCACTTT.

This clonotype occurred a few times. The chain combines TRBV20-1 with TRBJ1-1; D unresolved. This CDR3 comprises 12 residues. CDR1 DFQATT and CDR2 SNEGSKA come from the germline V gene (reference sequence). The V end was cut by 2 bases, the J end by 6 bases, with 10 bases between. Written as DNA, the CDR3 is TGCAGTGCTAGACCGTGGAGGGCTGAAGCTTTCTTT. Translation: CSARPWRAEAFF.

This clonotype turned up a few times. The chain recombines TRBV20-1 with TRBJ2-1; maybe TRBD2 (5 bases). The CDR3 is 14 residues long. The germline V gene encodes CDR1 DFQATT and CDR2 SNEGSKA (reference sequence). Deletions cut 0 bases from V and 3 bases from J, with 9 bases between. The CDR3 region has the DNA TGCAGTGCTAGAGATGCGGGTTTCTACAATGAGCAGTTCTTC. Protein sequence: CSARDAGFYNEQFF.

This chain joins TRBV6-2 or TRBV6-3 and TRBJ2-1; 13 bases are shared with TRBD2. The CDR3 extends over 16 amino acids. Trimming cost V 6 bases and J 9 bases; bases outside gene matches: 11. Germline assignment: CDR1 MNHEY and CDR2 SVGEGT. In DNA form, the CDR3 reads TGTGCCAGCAGCCCCCGGACTAGCGGGAGCGGAGCTGAGCAGTTCTTC. This sequence encodes CASSPRTSGSGAEQFF.

Only a few counts were recorded for this clonotype. The chain carries TRBV29-1 and TRBJ1-1; D may be TRBD1 (5 bases). Per germline, CDR1 SQVTM and CDR2 ANQGSEA. V gave up 5 bases and J gave up 0 bases, with 13 bases separating them. CDR3 length equals 14 residues. CDR3 residues: CSVQLGGMNTEAFF. The DNA for the CDR3 is TGCAGCGTTCAATTGGGGGGAATGAACACTGAAGCTTTCTTT.

This clonotype was counted between two and nine times. The rearrangement joins TRBV6-1 to TRBJ2-1; 8 positions match TRBD1. CDR3 length: 18 amino acids. The V segment lost 5 bases and the J segment 1 base; nucleotides outside the gene matches: 13. Germline CDR1 is MNHNS and CDR2 is SASEGT. The CDR3 here is CASSTIRTGQRSYNEQFF. The CDR3 coding sequence is TGTGCCAGCAGTACCATTCGGACAGGGCAGAGGTCCTACAATGAGCAGTTCTTC.

This rearrangement joins TRBV12-3 or TRBV12-4 to TRBJ2-2, with 7 nucleotides matching TRBD2. V was pared by 3 bases and J by 5 bases, with 12 bases of the junction left unmatched. The length of the CDR3 is 17 residues. The CDR3 nucleotides are TGTGCCAGCAGTTTTTGGGGGAGGGCCCTCGGGACCGGGGAGCTGTTTTTT. This sequence encodes CASSFWGRALGTGELFF.

The chain recombines TRBV7-9 with TRBJ2-3; D not resolved. V was cut by 3 bases and J by 0 bases, with 7 bases left in between. The length of the CDR3 is 14 residues. Germline loops: CDR1 SEHNR, CDR2 FQNEAQ (reference sequence). As DNA, the CDR3 is TGTGCCAGCAGCTTGCTACTCAGCACAGATACGCAGTATTTT. Its protein product is CASSLLLSTDTQYF.

This clonotype was detected a few times. The chain uses TRBV7-9 and TRBJ2-7, with TRBD1 matching 10 bases. After removal of 6 bases from V and 2 bases from J, the junction contained 7 bases not matched to a gene. CDR1 SEHNR and CDR2 FQNEAQ come from the germline V gene (reference sequence). CDR3 length: 15 amino acids. The DNA for the CDR3 is TGTGCCAGCAGTAACCGGGACAGGGGACCCTACGAGCAGTACTTC. The encoded protein is CASSNRDRGPYEQYF.

This clonotype was detected many times. The V call is TRBV7-2, the J call TRBJ2-5; no clear D gene. In germline, CDR1 is SGHTA, CDR2 FQGNSA. Trimming shortened V by 5 bases and J by 5 bases, and 15 bases separated the two germline ends. This CDR3 spans 14 amino acids. CDR3 amino acids: CASSRVQVWETQYF. In nucleotides, the CDR3 is TGTGCCAGCAGCCGGGTTCAAGTTTGGGAGACCCAGTACTTC.

This clonotype was observed a handful of times. V gene TRBV29-1 combines with J gene TRBJ2-3, with D perhaps TRBD2 (7 bases). V was shortened by 8 bases and J by 2 bases, with 20 bases between the two germline ends. This CDR3 contains 15 residues. Germline V gives CDR1 SQVTM, CDR2 ANQGSEA. In DNA form, the CDR3 reads TGCAGCCCCTTGCCGGGGGGACATGACACAGATACGCAGTATTTT. Translating gives CSPLPGGHDTDTQYF.

The V and J genes are TRBV7-3 and TRBJ2-2, with 8 bases that match TRBD1. The CDR3 is 16 amino acids. Germline CDR1 and CDR2: SGHTA and FQGTGA. V dropped 5 bases and J dropped 3; count of bases not matched to a gene: 8. In DNA form, the CDR3 reads TGTGCCAGCAGCCAAAAAGGACAGGGATACACCGGGGAGCTGTTTTTT. Translated, it gives CASSQKGQGYTGELFF.

This clonotype turned up a few times. The chain couples TRBV20-1 to TRBJ2-4, with 8 bases matching TRBD2. The CDR3 loop spans 16 amino acids. The V and J ends lost 0 bases and 3 bases, in that order; junction bases with no gene match: 7. Germline V gene data show CDR1 as DFQATT and CDR2 as SNEGSKA (reference sequence). CDR3 in amino acids: CSARDSGGLGKNIQYF. The CDR3 DNA reads TGCAGTGCTAGAGATTCGGGGGGGTTGGGCAAAAACATTCAGTACTTC.

V gene TRBV20-1 combines with J gene TRBJ2-1; 7 nucleotides line up with TRBD1. V shed 6 bases and J 6 bases; nucleotides not matched to a gene: 11. The germline V gene encodes CDR1 DFQATT and CDR2 SNEGSKA (reference sequence). The CDR3 sequence is 14 residues long. CDR3 sequence: CSAPSNRGGNEQFF. In DNA, the CDR3 is TGCAGTGCACCGTCTAACAGGGGTGGCAATGAGCAGTTCTTC.

This clonotype was seen many times. The chain links TRBV7-9 to TRBJ1-2; D gene uncertain. This CDR3 has 16 amino acids. V lost 1 base to trimming and J lost 4 bases, with 16 bases between them. The germline V gene has CDR1 SEHNR and CDR2 FQNEAQ (reference sequence). Here the CDR3 reads CASSLDGGAASYGYTF. CDR3 in DNA: TGTGCCAGCAGCTTAGACGGCGGCGCAGCCTCCTATGGCTACACCTTC.

This clonotype has only a few counts. The chain combines TRBV6-6 with TRBJ1-5, with D unclear. V shed 0 bases and J shed 7 bases, with 4 bases lying between them. The CDR3 is 12 residues long. Germline loops: CDR1 MNHNY, CDR2 SVGAGI (reference sequence). In DNA form, the CDR3 reads TGTGCCAGCAGTTACTCTGAGCAGCCCCAGCATTTT. It specifies CASSYSEQPQHF.

CDR3 sequence (DNA): TGCGCCAGCAGCTCACAGGGTTCGGGGGAGCAGTACTTC. Translating gives CASSSQGSGEQYF. The V and J genes are TRBV4-1 and TRBJ2-7; weak D call: TRBD1 (6 bases). V gave up 5 bases and J gave up 7 bases, with 15 bases separating them. There are 13 residues in the CDR3. Germline V gene data show CDR1 as MGHRA and CDR2 as YSYEKL.

This clonotype was picked up many times. The J gene is TRBJ1-3, the V gene TRBV7-2, with D hard to call. The CDR3 is 16 amino acids. The germline V gene encodes CDR1 SGHTA and CDR2 FQGNSA. Trimming stripped 1 base from V and 3 bases from J, with 13 bases between. As DNA, the CDR3 is TGTGCCAGCAGCTTAGTTTTTCGGGGTCGTGGAAACACCATATATTTT. Amino acid sequence: CASSLVFRGRGNTIYF.

This chain links TRBV29-1 with TRBJ2-1; 8 bases match TRBD1. Germline trimming cut 7 bases from V and 6 bases from J; bases unmatched to any gene: 8. The V gene's germline CDR1 is SQVTM and CDR2 ANQGSEA. The CDR3 has 13 residues. In DNA form, the CDR3 reads TGCAGCGGACCGGGACAGGTTGGCAATGAGCAGTTCTTC. Translating gives CSGPGQVGNEQFF.

The V and J genes are TRBV19 and TRBJ2-5; D ambiguous. V was clipped by 3 bases and J by 7 bases, with 9 bases between them. Germline V gene data show CDR1 as LNHDA and CDR2 as SQIVND (reference sequence). The CDR3 covers 12 residues. The CDR3 DNA reads TGTGCCAGTAGTATGGCAGTTGGGACCCAGTACTTC. Translating it yields CASSMAVGTQYF.

The rearrangement joins TRBV20-1 to TRBJ1-4; tentative D call: TRBD1 (6 bases). Germline assignment: CDR1 DFQATT and CDR2 SNEGSKA (reference sequence). Trimming pared 5 bases from V and 8 bases from J, leaving 15 bases between. The CDR3 extends over 13 amino acids. For the CDR3, the DNA is TGCAGTGCTGAGGACAGCGGAGGAGAAAAACTGTTTTTT. It yields the protein CSAEDSGGEKLFF.

This clonotype has just a few counts. V gene TRBV7-9 combines with J gene TRBJ2-2, with 9 nucleotides matching TRBD2. Unmatched junction bases numbered 11, after V lost 2 bases and J lost 7 bases. Germline CDR1 SEHNR, CDR2 FQNEAQ (reference sequence). This CDR3 is 17 amino acids long. The CDR3 loop is CASSLPASGVRVGELFF. The DNA of the CDR3 is TGTGCCAGCAGCTTACCCGCTAGCGGGGTTCGAGTCGGGGAGCTGTTTTTT.

This chain connects TRBV20-1 to TRBJ2-7; 7 positions agree with TRBD2. Looked up from germline, CDR1 is DFQATT and CDR2 is SNEGSKA (reference sequence). Unmatched junction bases numbered 4, after V lost 5 bases and J lost 3 bases. This CDR3 contains 12 residues. The CDR3 DNA follows: TGCAGTGCTGGGGACTACCTCTACGAGCAGTACTTC. Amino acid sequence: CSAGDYLYEQYF.

CDR3 in DNA: TGCAGCGTTGAATTCTCTTCCCGGGACAGGGTATGGGCTTTCTTT. Translating it yields CSVEFSSRDRVWAFF. The chain uses TRBV29-1 and TRBJ1-1; 9 bases map to TRBD1. The CDR3 has 15 residues. V lost 2 bases to trimming and J lost 11 bases; unmatched junction nucleotides: 15. Germline assignment: CDR1 SQVTM and CDR2 ANQGSEA.

The rearrangement links TRBV5-1 to TRBJ1-1; tentative D call: TRBD1 (6 bases). CDR3 length: 15 amino acids. V lost 4 bases and J 4 bases, leaving 17 bases between the germline ends. Germline CDR1 SGHRS, CDR2 YFSETQ. CDR3 sequence (DNA): TGCGCCAGCAGCCCCGGGGGGGCGGAGGGCACTGAAGCTTTCTTT. Translating gives CASSPGGAEGTEAFF.